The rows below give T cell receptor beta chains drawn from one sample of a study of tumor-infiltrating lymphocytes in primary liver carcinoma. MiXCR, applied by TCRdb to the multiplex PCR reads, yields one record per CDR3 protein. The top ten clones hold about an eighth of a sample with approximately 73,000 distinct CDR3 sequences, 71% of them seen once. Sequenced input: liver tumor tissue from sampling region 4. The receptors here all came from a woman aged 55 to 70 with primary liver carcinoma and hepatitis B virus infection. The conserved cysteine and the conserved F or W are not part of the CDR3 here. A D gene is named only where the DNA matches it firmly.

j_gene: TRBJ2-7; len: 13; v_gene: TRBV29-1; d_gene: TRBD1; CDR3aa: SVERVLAGGYERY
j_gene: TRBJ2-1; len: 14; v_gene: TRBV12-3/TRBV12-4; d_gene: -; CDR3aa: ASSKVVWESDNEQL
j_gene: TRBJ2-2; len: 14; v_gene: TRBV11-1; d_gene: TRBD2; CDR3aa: YSSPSGLQNTGELF
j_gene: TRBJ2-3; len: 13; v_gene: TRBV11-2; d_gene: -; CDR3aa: ASRLDRHTTDTQY
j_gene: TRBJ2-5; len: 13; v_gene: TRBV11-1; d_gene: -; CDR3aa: ASNPVVTTSATQY
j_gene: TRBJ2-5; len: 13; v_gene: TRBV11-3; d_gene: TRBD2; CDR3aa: ASSYRTSGGEIQY
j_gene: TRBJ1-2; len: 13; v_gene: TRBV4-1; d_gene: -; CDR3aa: ASSDRTDSYYGYT
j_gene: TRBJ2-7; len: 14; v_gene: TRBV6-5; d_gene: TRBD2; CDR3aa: ASGATLAGYSYEQC
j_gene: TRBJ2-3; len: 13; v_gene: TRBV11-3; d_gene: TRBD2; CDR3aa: DSSPREAGTDTQY
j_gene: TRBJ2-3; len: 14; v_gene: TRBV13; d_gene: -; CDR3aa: ASGSPRQDSTDTQY
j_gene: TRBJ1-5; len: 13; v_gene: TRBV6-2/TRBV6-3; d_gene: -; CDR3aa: ASTRPPGSNQPQH
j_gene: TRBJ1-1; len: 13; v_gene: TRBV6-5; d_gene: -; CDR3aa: ASRRSSGTDTEAF
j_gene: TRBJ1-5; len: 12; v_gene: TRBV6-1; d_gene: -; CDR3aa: ASSGWGADQPQH
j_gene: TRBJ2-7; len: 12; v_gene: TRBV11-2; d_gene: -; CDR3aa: AGSLGWGGGRQY
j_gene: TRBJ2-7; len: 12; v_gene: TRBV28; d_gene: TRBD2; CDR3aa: ASTTSGRADEQY
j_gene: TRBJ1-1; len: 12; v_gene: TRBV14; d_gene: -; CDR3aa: ASIQGLRNTEAI
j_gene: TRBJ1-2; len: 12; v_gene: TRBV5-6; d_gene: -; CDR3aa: ASRLTRDIDGYT
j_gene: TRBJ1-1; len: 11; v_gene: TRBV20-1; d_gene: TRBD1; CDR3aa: RLYAGTGYEAF
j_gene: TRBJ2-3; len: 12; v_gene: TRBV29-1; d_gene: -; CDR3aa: SAGFGQRADTQY
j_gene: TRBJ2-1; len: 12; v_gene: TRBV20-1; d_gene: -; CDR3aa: SARARSGCNERF
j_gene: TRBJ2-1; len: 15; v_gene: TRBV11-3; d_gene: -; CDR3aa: ASSLGFGELSYNEQF
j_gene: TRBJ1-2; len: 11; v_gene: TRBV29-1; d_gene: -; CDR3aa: SVVKGTDHGYT
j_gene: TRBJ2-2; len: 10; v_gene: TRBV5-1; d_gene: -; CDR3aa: ASSGNTGELF
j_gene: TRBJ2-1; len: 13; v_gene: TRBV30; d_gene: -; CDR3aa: AWSGPKGDYNEQF
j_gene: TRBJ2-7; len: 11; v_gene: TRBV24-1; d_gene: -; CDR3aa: ATSEGSRYEQY
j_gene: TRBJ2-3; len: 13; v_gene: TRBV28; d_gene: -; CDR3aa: ASSLEGEGVDTQY
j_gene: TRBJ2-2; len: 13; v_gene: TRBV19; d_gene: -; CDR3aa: ASSIRGTPDGELF
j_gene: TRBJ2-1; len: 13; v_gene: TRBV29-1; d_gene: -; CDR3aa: SVEDGIVMGNEQF
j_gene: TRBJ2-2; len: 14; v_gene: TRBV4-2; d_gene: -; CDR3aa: ASNQVGSRNTGELF
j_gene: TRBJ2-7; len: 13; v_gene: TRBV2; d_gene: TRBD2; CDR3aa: AIRSRLAGVGEQY
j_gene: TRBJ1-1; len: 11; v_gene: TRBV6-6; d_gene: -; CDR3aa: ASSDTQYTEVL
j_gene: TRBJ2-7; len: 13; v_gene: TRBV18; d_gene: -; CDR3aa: ASSPSGGPDGEQY
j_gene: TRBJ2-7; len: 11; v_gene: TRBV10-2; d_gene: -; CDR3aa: ASREQGLDEQY
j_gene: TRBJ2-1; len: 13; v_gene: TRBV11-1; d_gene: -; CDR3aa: ASNIPRVSYNEQF
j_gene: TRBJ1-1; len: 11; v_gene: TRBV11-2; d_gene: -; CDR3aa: ASSFGTNTEVF
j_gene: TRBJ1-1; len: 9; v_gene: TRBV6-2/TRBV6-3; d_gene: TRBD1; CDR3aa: ISGGQAEAF